A selection of T cell receptor beta chains follows, all from one sample in a study of blood T cell repertoires in COVID-19. The method was immunoSEQ multiplex PCR; TCRdb's version includes in-frame clones alone and lacks a portion of them. The sample contains approximately 88,000 clones, 80% of which appear only once. The sequenced material came from peripheral blood. The receptors here all came from a middle-aged man who had recovered from COVID-19. Each CDR3 is given with its conserved first and last residue. The D gene is left open where the match is weak. Only part of the rows carry a size: once, few, many, or a class if the clone is expanded.

j_call clone_size v_call d_call cdr3_aa cdr3_nt
TRBJ2-7 . TRBV6-6 . CASSYRFGFYEQYF TGTGCCAGCAGTTACCGGTTCGGTTTCTACGAGCAGTACTTC
TRBJ2-7 . TRBV5-1 . CASSLVQQGLGEQYF TGCGCCAGCAGCTTGGTGCAACAGGGTCTGGGCGAGCAGTACTTC
TRBJ1-5 . TRBV5-1 . CASSQGHSNQPQHF TGCGCCAGCAGCCAGGGACATAGCAATCAGCCCCAGCATTTT
TRBJ1-2 . TRBV7-2 . CASSSSVGVRDGYTF TGTGCCAGCAGCTCATCGGTAGGGGTTCGGGATGGCTACACCTTC
TRBJ2-7 . TRBV29-1 . CSATGAAYEQYF TGCAGCGCCACCGGTGCTGCATACGAGCAGTACTTC
TRBJ1-2 once TRBV19 . CASTIYPGVWDYGYTF TGTGCCAGTACCATATACCCGGGGGTTTGGGACTATGGCTACACCTTC
TRBJ1-1 . TRBV11-2 TRBD1 CASSLEQGAVTEAFF TGTGCCAGCAGCTTAGAACAGGGGGCGGTCACTGAAGCTTTCTTT
TRBJ2-3 . TRBV29-1 TRBD1 CSVPGTGGGDTQYF TGCAGCGTTCCAGGGACAGGGGGCGGGGATACGCAGTATTTT
TRBJ2-7 . TRBV5-1 . CASSYGPGYEQYF TGCGCCAGCAGCTATGGACCGGGGTACGAGCAGTACTTC
TRBJ1-2 . TRBV7-2 . CASSLVYPLAGSTGYTF TGTGCCAGCAGCTTAGTTTACCCTCTGGCAGGGTCGACTGGCTACACCTTC
TRBJ1-1 . TRBV7-6 TRBD1 CASSPNAGQGISRTEAFF TGTGCCAGCAGCCCGAACGCGGGACAGGGTATTAGTAGGACTGAAGCTTTCTTT
TRBJ2-3 once TRBV27 . CASSFGTLSGDTQYF TGTGCCAGCAGTTTCGGGACTCTCAGCGGAGATACGCAGTATTTT
TRBJ2-3 once TRBV7-2 TRBD2 CASSPGTSLSTDTQYF TGTGCCAGCAGCCCGGGGACTAGCCTCAGCACAGATACGCAGTATTTT
TRBJ2-1 . TRBV7-2 . CASSLQGYGYNEQFF TGTGCCAGCAGCTTACAGGGGTACGGGTACAATGAGCAGTTCTTC
TRBJ2-1 . TRBV7-3 TRBD2 CASSPPGLAPNEQFF TGTGCCAGCAGCCCTCCGGGACTAGCGCCCAATGAGCAGTTCTTC
TRBJ2-5 . TRBV2 . CASNQLDGETQYF TGTGCCAGCAATCAACTAGATGGAGAGACCCAGTACTTC
TRBJ2-5 . TRBV20-1 TRBD2 CSASALAGVTQETQYF TGCAGTGCTAGTGCTCTAGCGGGGGTCACCCAAGAGACCCAGTACTTC
TRBJ2-5 few TRBV5-1 . CASSLVSGNQETQYF TGCGCCAGCAGCTTGGTATCAGGGAACCAAGAGACCCAGTACTTC
TRBJ1-2 . TRBV27 . CASSWSRGTYGYTF TGTGCCAGCAGTTGGAGCAGGGGAACCTATGGCTACACCTTC
TRBJ2-3 . TRBV7-2 TRBD2 CASSPSGTTTDTQYF TGTGCCAGCAGCCCTTCCGGGACTACCACAGATACGCAGTATTTT
TRBJ1-2 . TRBV11-2 . CASSLAGTGYTF TGTGCCAGCAGCTTAGCAGGAACCGGCTACACCTTC
TRBJ2-1 . TRBV15 TRBD1 CATSTRDSTYNEQFF TGTGCCACCAGCACCCGGGACAGCACCTACAATGAGCAGTTCTTC
TRBJ2-5 . TRBV24-1 TRBD2 CATSDSGLAGAETQYF TGTGCCACCAGTGATTCTGGACTAGCGGGAGCAGAGACCCAGTACTTC
TRBJ2-5 once TRBV19 TRBD2 CASSIGLAGAGETQYF TGTGCCAGTAGTATCGGACTAGCGGGAGCCGGGGAGACCCAGTACTTC
TRBJ2-1 . TRBV5-6 . CASSLGAYYNEQFF TGTGCCAGCAGCTTGGGGGCATATTACAATGAGCAGTTCTTC
TRBJ1-1 . TRBV28 TRBD1 CASGRQGSTEAFF TGTGCCAGCGGACGACAGGGAAGCACTGAAGCTTTCTTT
TRBJ2-5 . TRBV6-5 . CASSYSVLQETQYF TGTGCCAGCAGTTACTCGGTACTCCAAGAGACCCAGTACTTC
TRBJ2-7 . TRBV6-5 . CASSRTGSYEQYF TGTGCCAGCAGTCGAACAGGATCCTACGAGCAGTACTTC
TRBJ1-6 . TRBV27 . CASSPLDYNSPLHF TGTGCCAGCAGCCCACTCGATTATAATTCACCCCTCCACTTT
TRBJ2-2 . TRBV9 . CASSAERLDTGELFF TGTGCCAGCAGCGCCGAAAGACTTGACACCGGGGAGCTGTTTTTT